The sequence of this T cell receptor (beta chain) was determined in a study of shared clonotypes between healthy human individuals. Looking at the study overall: There were three CD4 naive, three CD4 memory, two CD8 naive and one CD8 memory plates per donor. Study-wide findings and caveats: Only blood was sampled; tissue repertoires likely differ.

A split of CD4+ cells into CD45RA+ naive and CD45RA-negative memory subsets was performed. The repertoire was sequenced with immunoSEQ multiplex PCR; TCRdb's copy has only in-frame clones and lacks some. The data hold some 500,000 clones, with roughly 95% observed a single time. To note about this clone: Its target is unknown.

J gave up 2 bases and V 4 bases, and 4 bases lay outside the gene matches. The CDR3 length is 14 residues. Looked up from germline, CDR1 is SGHNT and CDR2 is YYREEE (reference sequence). The TCR originated in a woman aged 25 to 45 in good health. The sample comprised naive CD4+ T cells sorted from blood. Regarding subset: CD45RA+ positively selected. V and J are TRBV5-4 and TRBJ2-3; 7 nucleotides match TRBD2. The chain's CDR3 is CASSPGGNTDTQYF. Here the CDR3 DNA reads TGTGCCAGCAGCCCGGGAGGAAACACAGATACGCAGTATTTT.